This entry lists 30 T cell receptor beta chains sequenced from one sample in a study of post-analysis software for immune sequencing data. No antigen has been identified for these receptors. Study-wide points: A few TRBV segments appeared more often in patients than in controls, and TRBV5-6, TRBV5-1 and TRBV20-1 were among these.

Unique molecular identifiers were present in the TCR beta cDNA libraries. One entry per CDR3 protein results from TCRdb running MiXCR on the PCR reads. The sample records roughly 650,000 distinct CDR3 sequences, around 60% being singletons. The sequenced sample was blood. The receptors shown here come from a girl aged 2-10 years with multiple sclerosis.

The chain couples TRBV15 to TRBJ1-2, with D possibly being TRBD1 (5 bases). The V gene lost 11 bases and the J gene lost 2 bases, with 12 bases spanning the gap. This CDR3 has 12 amino acids. The germline V gene has CDR1 LNHNV and CDR2 YYDKDF (reference sequence). Here the CDR3 reads CAAGGGNYGYTF. The CDR3 region has the DNA TGTGCCGCCGGCGGGGGAAACTATGGCTACACCTTC.

The rearrangement joins TRBV12-3 or TRBV12-4 to TRBJ2-5; a weak D match, TRBD2 (5 bases). The V end lost 2 bases, the J end lost 1 base, and 8 bases lay between the germline ends. The CDR3 consists of 14 residues. The CDR3 reads CASSLYGLQETQYF. The CDR3 nucleotides are TGTGCCAGCAGTTTATACGGACTCCAAGAGACCCAGTACTTC.

V is TRBV6-5 and J is TRBJ2-7, with D maybe TRBD2 (5 bases). This CDR3 has 13 residues. V lost 2 bases, J lost 10 bases, and 15 bases lay in between. The germline V gene encodes CDR1 MNHEY and CDR2 SVGAGI. CDR3 sequence reads: CASSYQFEGPQYF. The CDR3 DNA is TGTGCCAGCAGTTACCAATTCGAGGGCCCCCAGTACTTC.

The chain employs TRBV29-1 and TRBJ2-7; D remains ambiguous. This CDR3 contains 16 residues. In germline, CDR1 is SQVTM, CDR2 ANQGSEA. V was trimmed by 3 bases and J by 2 bases, leaving 20 bases between them. The CDR3 here is CSVEHPGPRSTYEQYF. The CDR3 DNA is TGCAGCGTTGAGCACCCAGGCCCCCGATCTACCTACGAGCAGTACTTC.

The V gene is TRBV5-1, the J gene TRBJ2-3; D perhaps matches TRBD2 (7 bases). Trimming removed 4 bases at V and 7 bases at J, with 19 bases between. This CDR3 has 15 amino acids. Germline loops: CDR1 SGHRS, CDR2 YFSETQ. CDR3 DNA: TGCGCCAGCAGCCCGGACCGGGGGGCCCCGAATACGCAGTATTTT. Amino acid sequence: CASSPDRGAPNTQYF.

The chain is built from TRBV7-6 and TRBJ2-4; 16 bases align to TRBD2. Matching the DNA end better, TRBJ2-7 makes the J call doubtful. The CDR3 extends over 18 amino acids. Germline values: CDR1 SGHVS, CDR2 FNYEAQ. This CDR3 reads CASSLGTSGRDVTYEQYF. The CDR3 coding sequence is TGTGCCAGCAGCCTGGGGACTAGCGGGAGGGACGTTACCTACGAGCAGTACTTC.

This clonotype was counted a few times. Written as DNA, the CDR3 is TGCAGCGTTGAAGAGACTATACGTCCCATCAATGAGCAGTTCTTC. Protein sequence: CSVEETIRPINEQFF. This chain joins TRBV29-1 and TRBJ2-1, with D maybe TRBD2 (5 bases). The CDR3 loop spans 15 amino acids. V lost 0 bases, J lost 6 bases, and 15 bases lay in between. Germline V CDR1 and CDR2: SQVTM, ANQGSEA.

This chain joins TRBV7-8 and TRBJ2-1; 7 bases are shared with TRBD2. Losses at the gene ends were 5 bases for V and 6 bases for J; bases not matched to a gene: 10. This CDR3 has 15 residues. The germline CDR1 and CDR2 sequences are SGHVS and FQNEAQ. CDR3 sequence (DNA): TGTGCCAGCAGCCTCCTAGCGGTTAGAAGCAATGAGCAGTTCTTC. It is translated as CASSLLAVRSNEQFF.

The rearrangement uses TRBV27 and TRBJ2-5; D tentatively fits TRBD1 or TRBD2 (7 bases each). Trimming pared 5 bases from V and 5 bases from J, leaving 15 bases between. Germline CDR1 MNHEY, CDR2 SMNVEV (reference sequence). The CDR3 has 14 residues. The CDR3 is CASSTQGGRETQYF. CDR3 sequence (DNA): TGTGCCAGCAGTACTCAGGGGGGGCGGGAGACCCAGTACTTC.

This clonotype was seen a handful of times. The rearrangement uses TRBV5-6 and TRBJ1-2; TRBD1 aligns across 9 bases. J lost 1 base, V lost 4 bases, and 2 bases had no gene match. The CDR3 has 14 amino acids. From germline, CDR1 is SGHDT and CDR2 YYEEEE. CDR3 in DNA: TGTGCCAGCAGCGAGGACAGGGGTAACTATGGCTACACCTTC. This encodes CASSEDRGNYGYTF.

The chain joins TRBV20-1 to TRBJ1-5; possible D gene TRBD1, 6 bases. In germline, CDR1 is DFQATT, CDR2 SNEGSKA (reference sequence). Deletions cut 6 bases from V and 4 bases from J, with 13 bases between. The CDR3 is 13 residues long. This chain's CDR3 is CSARDTGNQPQHF. CDR3 DNA: TGCAGTGCGAGGGACACTGGGAATCAGCCCCAGCATTTT.

The chain carries TRBV27 and TRBJ2-7; TRBD2 agrees at 7 bases. CDR1 is MNHEY and CDR2 is SMNVEV in the germline V gene (reference sequence). The CDR3 contains 16 residues. J gave up 0 bases and V 3 bases, and 8 bases lay outside the gene matches. The CDR3 region is CASSFFNGGSSYEQYF. In DNA form, the CDR3 reads TGTGCCAGCAGTTTCTTTAACGGGGGGAGCTCCTACGAGCAGTACTTC.

V gene TRBV29-1 combines with J gene TRBJ1-1, with a possible D match to TRBD1 (6 bases). Per germline, CDR1 SQVTM and CDR2 ANQGSEA. V dropped 3 bases and J dropped 9 bases, with 14 bases sitting between them. This CDR3 region has 12 residues. The CDR3 region has the DNA TGCAGCGTTGACGGGGCAGGGGAGAAAGCTTTCTTT. Protein sequence: CSVDGAGEKAFF.

J is TRBJ2-4 and V is TRBV20-1; possibly TRBD1 for D (5 bases). The last part of the DNA fits TRBJ2-7 better; the J call may be wrong. The CDR3 extends over 14 amino acids. Germline assignment: CDR1 DFQATT and CDR2 SNEGSKA (reference sequence). The CDR3: CSARDIQGRYEQYF. CDR3 sequence (DNA): TGCAGTGCTAGAGATATCCAGGGAAGGTACGAGCAGTACTTC.

Worth noting for this clonotype: A read error may produce the germline difference seen at one junction end. DNA for the CDR3: TGTGCCATCAGGGAGTCTTCCAGGGGGCTAGCCCAGTACTTC. This codes for CAIRESSRGLAQYF. The chain combines TRBV10-3 with TRBJ2-5, with 8 bases identical to TRBD1. This CDR3 is 14 amino acids long. CDR1 is ENHRY, CDR2 SYGVKD, per germline.

This clonotype was counted between two and nine times. The chain employs TRBV9 and TRBJ2-1; perhaps TRBD2 as D (6 bases). Trimming pared 4 bases from V and 0 bases from J, leaving 17 bases between. This CDR3 has 17 residues. CDR1 SGDLS and CDR2 YYNGEE come from the germline V gene. The CDR3 nucleotides read TGTGCCAGCAGCCCCCGTTGGGGGGAGGACTCCTACAATGAGCAGTTCTTC. Translated: CASSPRWGEDSYNEQFF.

A word on this clonotype: Mismatch with germline at one junction end may stem from a read error. The chain employs TRBV12-3 or TRBV12-4 and TRBJ1-5; D call uncertain. The length of the CDR3 is 15 residues. This chain's CDR3 is CASSLVGPRNQPQHF. CDR3 DNA: TGTGCTAGCAGTTTAGTGGGTCCTCGGAATCAGCCCCAGCATTTT.

The chain has TRBV20-1 and TRBJ2-7; possibly TRBD1 or TRBD2 for D (7 bases each). Germline V gene sequence: CDR1 DFQATT, CDR2 SNEGSKA (reference sequence). V was clipped by 6 bases and J by 3 bases, with 18 bases between them. CDR3 length equals 14 residues. CDR3 residues: CSARGAGENYEQYF. The CDR3 DNA reads as TGCAGTGCCAGGGGGGCGGGGGAAAACTACGAGCAGTACTTC.

Note on this clonotype: At one end the junction does not follow the germline gene, possibly because of a read error. The rearrangement uses TRBV6-2 or TRBV6-3 and TRBJ2-1; 7 nucleotides align to TRBD2. The CDR3 loop spans 14 amino acids. Germline loops: CDR1 MNHEY, CDR2 SVGEGT. The CDR3 reads CASSYSIGGNGQFF. The DNA of the CDR3 is TGTGCCAGCAGTTACTCGATCGGGGGGAATGGGCAGTTCTTC.

The J gene is TRBJ2-1, the V gene TRBV4-3, with TRBD2 matching 8 bases. J lost 7 bases, V lost 1 base, and 9 bases had no gene match. Germline V gives CDR1 LGHNA, CDR2 YSLEER. This CDR3 has 16 amino acids. The CDR3 loop reads CASSQVGSGAGNEQFF. CDR3 bases: TGCGCCAGCAGCCAAGTAGGTAGCGGGGCAGGGAATGAGCAGTTCTTC.

J is TRBJ2-1 and V is TRBV12-3 or TRBV12-4; 15 nucleotides align to TRBD2. The CDR3 spans 19 residues. J gave up 4 bases and V 4 bases, and 11 bases lay outside the gene matches. CDR3 sequence: CASSSTKRTSGRAYNEQFF. In DNA, the CDR3 is TGTGCCAGCAGTTCCACAAAGAGGACTAGCGGGAGGGCGTACAATGAGCAGTTCTTC.

V gene TRBV20-1 combines with J gene TRBJ1-2; 7 nucleotides agree with TRBD1. The CDR3 is 16 residues long. Trimming at V came to 3 bases and at J to 4 bases, leaving 14 bases not matched to a gene. Germline V gene data show CDR1 as DFQATT and CDR2 as SNEGSKA (reference sequence). The CDR3 protein is CSARSDRSLVGYGYTF. The CDR3 DNA reads as TGCAGTGCTAGGTCGGACAGGTCTTTAGTTGGCTATGGCTACACCTTC.

This chain uses TRBV6-5 with TRBJ1-2; TRBD1 might be the D (6 bases). This CDR3 region has 13 residues. Per the germline V gene, CDR1 is MNHEY and CDR2 is SVGAGI. Trimming took 7 bases from V and 8 from J, leaving 17 bases between them. The CDR3 DNA reads as TGTGCCAGCACCAATTATGGACAGCTCGGCTACACCTTC. This sequence encodes CASTNYGQLGYTF.

The chain links TRBV9 to TRBJ2-3, with 8 bases lining up with TRBD2. With 0 bases clipped from V and 5 bases from J, the junction kept 8 bases outside the gene matches. Germline V gene sequence: CDR1 SGDLS, CDR2 YYNGEE. CDR3 length: 16 amino acids. The CDR3 region has the DNA TGTGCCAGCAGCGTAGCCCGAGCGGGAGCCGGAGATACGCAGTATTTT. This encodes CASSVARAGAGDTQYF.

The chain joins TRBV6-4 to TRBJ2-1; 7 nucleotides line up with TRBD2. Trimming removed 0 bases from V and 7 bases from J; junction bases left unmatched: 12. This CDR3 spans 17 amino acids. The germline CDR1 and CDR2 sequences are MRHNA and SNTAGT. The CDR3 DNA sequence: TGTGCCAGCAGTGACTCAAGGCTAGCGGCTATAGGGAATGAGCAGTTCTTC. Protein: CASSDSRLAAIGNEQFF.

The V call is TRBV7-9, the J call TRBJ2-7; 8 nucleotides match TRBD1. This CDR3 region has 15 residues. V was clipped by 5 bases and J by 0 bases; unmatched bases: 6. Germline lookup yields CDR1 SEHNR and CDR2 FQNEAQ (reference sequence). In nucleotides, the CDR3 is TGTGCCAGCAGCGTGGACAGGGTAAGCTCCTACGAGCAGTACTTC. This encodes CASSVDRVSSYEQYF.

This chain connects TRBV7-9 to TRBJ1-1; D gene uncertain. This CDR3 spans 11 amino acids. Germline V gene sequence: CDR1 SEHNR, CDR2 FQNEAQ (reference sequence). V was pared by 5 bases and J by 10 bases, with 11 bases between. CDR3 in amino acids: CASSPLFGAFF. CDR3 in DNA: TGTGCCAGCAGCCCGTTGTTCGGAGCTTTCTTT.

A few counts support this clonotype. In DNA, the CDR3 is TGTGCCAGCAGCTCGGGACAGAGATACGAGCAGTACTTC. Its protein product is CASSSGQRYEQYF. The chain employs TRBV7-9 and TRBJ2-7, with 7 bases lining up with TRBD1. The CDR3 consists of 13 residues. Germline V gene lookup returns CDR1 SEHNR and CDR2 FQNEAQ (reference sequence). J lost 4 bases, V lost 4 bases, and 4 bases had no gene match. The entire variable domain, with the rest obtained from reference TRBV7-9 and TRBJ2-7, is as follows: DTGVSQNPRHKITKRGQNVTFRCDPISEHNRLYWYRQTLGQGPEFLTYFQNEAQLEKSRLLSDRFSAERPKGSFSTLEIQRTEQGDSAMYLCASSSGQRYEQYFGPGTRLTVT.

The rearrangement joins TRBV20-1 to TRBJ2-1; D is ambiguous. This CDR3 spans 15 amino acids. Germline V gene data show CDR1 as DFQATT and CDR2 as SNEGSKA (reference sequence). Trimming pared 3 bases from V and 0 bases from J, leaving 12 bases between. The CDR3 protein is CSASNYRSSYNEQFF. CDR3 nucleotide sequence: TGCAGTGCTAGTAACTACCGAAGCTCCTACAATGAGCAGTTCTTC.

The chain uses TRBV20-1 and TRBJ1-5; D possibly corresponds to TRBD1 (5 bases). Germline lookup yields CDR1 DFQATT and CDR2 SNEGSKA (reference sequence). V lost 3 bases and J lost 5, with 8 bases in between. There are 12 residues in the CDR3. In nucleotides, the CDR3 is TGCAGTGCTAGGGGACCCCATCAGCCCCAGCATTTT. Its translation is CSARGPHQPQHF.